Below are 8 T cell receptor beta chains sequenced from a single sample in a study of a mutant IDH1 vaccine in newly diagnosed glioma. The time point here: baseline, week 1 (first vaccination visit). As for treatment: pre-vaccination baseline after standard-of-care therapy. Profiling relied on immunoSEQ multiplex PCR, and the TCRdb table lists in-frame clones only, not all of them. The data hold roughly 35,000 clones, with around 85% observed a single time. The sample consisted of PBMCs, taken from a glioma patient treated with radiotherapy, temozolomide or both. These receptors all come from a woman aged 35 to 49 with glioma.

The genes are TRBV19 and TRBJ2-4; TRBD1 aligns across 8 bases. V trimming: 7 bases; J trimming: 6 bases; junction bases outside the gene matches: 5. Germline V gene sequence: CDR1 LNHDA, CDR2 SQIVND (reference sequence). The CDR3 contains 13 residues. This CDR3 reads CASTRGQANIQYF. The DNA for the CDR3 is TGTGCCAGTACCCGGGGACAGGCAAACATTCAGTACTTC.

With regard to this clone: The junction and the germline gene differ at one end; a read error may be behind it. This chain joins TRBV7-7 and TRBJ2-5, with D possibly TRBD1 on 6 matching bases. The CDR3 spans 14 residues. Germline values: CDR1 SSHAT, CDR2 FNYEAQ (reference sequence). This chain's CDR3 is CASSLAGVSETQYF. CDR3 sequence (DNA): TGTGCTAGCAGCTTGGCAGGGGTGAGCGAGACCCAGTACTTC.

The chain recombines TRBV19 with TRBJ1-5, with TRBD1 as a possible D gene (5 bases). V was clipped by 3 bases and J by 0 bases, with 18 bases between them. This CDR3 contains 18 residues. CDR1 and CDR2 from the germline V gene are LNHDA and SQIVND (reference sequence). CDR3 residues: CASSIFGTAKYSNQPQHF. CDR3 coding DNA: TGTGCCAGTAGTATCTTCGGGACCGCTAAATATAGCAATCAGCCCCAGCATTTT.

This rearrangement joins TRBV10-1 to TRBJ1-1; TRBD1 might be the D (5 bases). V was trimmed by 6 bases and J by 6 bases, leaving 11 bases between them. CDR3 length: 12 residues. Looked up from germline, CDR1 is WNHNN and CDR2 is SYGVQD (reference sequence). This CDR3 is CASSRGSSEAFF. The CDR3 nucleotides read TGCGCCAGCAGCCGGGGCAGTTCTGAAGCTTTCTTT.

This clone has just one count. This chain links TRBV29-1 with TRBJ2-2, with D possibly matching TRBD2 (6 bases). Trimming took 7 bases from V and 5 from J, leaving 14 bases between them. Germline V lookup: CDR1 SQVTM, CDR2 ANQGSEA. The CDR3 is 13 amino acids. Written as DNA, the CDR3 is TGCAGCGCCGGCCACGCGGGGACCGGGGAGCTGTTTTTT. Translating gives CSAGHAGTGELFF.

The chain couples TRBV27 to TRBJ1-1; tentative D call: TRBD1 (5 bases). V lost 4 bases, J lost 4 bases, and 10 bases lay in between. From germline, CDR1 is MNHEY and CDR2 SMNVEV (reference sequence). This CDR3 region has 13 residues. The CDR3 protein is CASSWGPRTEAFF. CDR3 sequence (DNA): TGTGCCAGCAGTTGGGGACCCCGCACTGAAGCTTTCTTT.

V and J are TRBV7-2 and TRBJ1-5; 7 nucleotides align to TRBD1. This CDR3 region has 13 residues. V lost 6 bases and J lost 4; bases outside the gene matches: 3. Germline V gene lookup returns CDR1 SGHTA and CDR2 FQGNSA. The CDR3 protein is CASSWDSNQPQHF. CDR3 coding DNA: TGTGCCAGCAGTTGGGACAGTAATCAGCCCCAGCATTTT. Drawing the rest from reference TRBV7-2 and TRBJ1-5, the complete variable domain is GAGVSQSPSNKVTEKGKDVELRCDPISGHTALYWYRQSLGQGLEFLIYFQGNSAPDKSGLPSDRFSAERTGGSVSTLTIQRTQQEDSAVYLCASSWDSNQPQHFGDGTRLSIL.

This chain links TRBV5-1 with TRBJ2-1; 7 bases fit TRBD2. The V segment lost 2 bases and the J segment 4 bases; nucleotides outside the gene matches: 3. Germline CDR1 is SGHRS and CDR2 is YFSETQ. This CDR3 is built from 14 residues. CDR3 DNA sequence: TGCGCCAGCAGCTTTGGGGGGGGATACAATGAGCAGTTCTTC. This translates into CASSFGGGYNEQFF.